This T cell receptor beta chain originates from a study of blood T cell repertoires in COVID-19. Study information: Each recovered donor of Cohort 3 presented with two negative PCRs, clearance, or symptom resolution.

The study recruited people aged roughly 18 to 89 years across some 23 US areas. This CDR3 has 13 residues. J lost 7 bases, V lost 5 bases, and 2 bases had no gene match. Germline CDR1 SEHNR, CDR2 FQNEAQ (reference sequence). Sequenced by immunoSEQ multiplex PCR; TCRdb stores in-frame clones only, minus some. The table has some 200,000 clones, roughly 91% seen once; the top ten hold around 7%. This clone was observed a few times. The rearrangement uses TRBV7-9 and TRBJ2-1; 10 positions match TRBD2. This clonotype was sampled from a man aged 25-45 years in a cohort exposed to, infected with or recovered from COVID-19 (not recorded which). Sequenced material: PBMCs or T cells enriched from blood (not recorded which). This CDR3 is CASSSSGRNEQFF. CDR3 DNA sequence: TGTGCCAGCAGCAGTAGCGGGAGGAATGAGCAGTTCTTC.